The 2 T cell receptor beta chains given below trace back to one sample, sequenced in a study of T cell repertoires in aging, cancer and after chemotherapy. TCR beta rearrangements were amplified from peripheral blood genomic DNA. A mixed TRB-A/B primer pool amplified rearranged TRB by multiplex touch-down PCR. A single record per CDR3 protein comes from TCRdb applying MiXCR to the multiplex PCR reads. The data hold more than 9,000 distinct CDR3 sequences, with 32% observed a single time. Input material: blood. The source is a human donor in good health.

This clonotype was picked up a small number of times. J is TRBJ1-5 and V is TRBV19; D uncertain. In germline, CDR1 is LNHDA, CDR2 SQIVND (reference sequence). V was pared by 5 bases and J by 2 bases, with 10 bases between. The CDR3 sequence is 14 residues long. CDR3 in DNA: TGTGCCAGTAGTCGGGGAGATGGCAATCAGCCCCAGCATTTT. Translated, it gives CASSRGDGNQPQHF.

For this clonotype: At one end the junction does not follow the germline gene, possibly because of a read error. This chain connects TRBV5-6 to TRBJ1-5; 7 nucleotides line up with TRBD1. The CDR3 covers 24 residues. Germline lookup yields CDR1 SGHDT and CDR2 YYEEEE. This chain's CDR3 is CASSQDPRTGLGVLPVNSNQPQHF. The CDR3 DNA reads TGCGCCAGCAGCCAAGATCCCAGGACAGGCCTAGGGGTGCTGCCAGTAAATAGCAATCAGCCCCAGCATTTT.